Listed below are T cell receptor beta chains from one sample, sequenced in a study of shared clonotypes between healthy human individuals. This table comes from immunoSEQ multiplex PCR, and its TCRdb copy is limited to in-frame clones, with some not included. The table lists some 2,500,000 clones, 93% of them singletons. The sample comprised naive CD4+ T cells from PBMCs. The origin of the receptors is a man in his late teens or twenties in good health. Some clones in this sample may be carry-over from other donors' samples. Both conserved end residues are part of each CDR3. The D gene is left open where the match is weak. Expanded clones get a size class; other rows say once, few or many, or leave the size out.

j_gene	d_gene	v_gene	abundance	CDR3aa	CDR3nt
TRBJ2-5	-	TRBV7-3	-	CASSLRGHPQETQYF	TGTGCCAGCAGCTTAAGGGGGCACCCCCAAGAGACCCAGTACTTC
TRBJ2-3	-	TRBV9	-	CASSEAQDTQYF	TGTGCCAGCAGCGAAGCCCAAGATACGCAGTATTTT
TRBJ2-3	-	TRBV9	once	CASSEGATGSTDTQYF	TGTGCCAGCAGCGAGGGTGCTACAGGGTCCACAGATACGCAGTATTTT
TRBJ2-5	TRBD2	TRBV5-1	-	CASSSLLAGGPGQETQYF	TGCGCCAGCTCTAGTTTATTGGCGGGAGGGCCGGGACAAGAGACCCAGTACTTC
TRBJ2-1	-	TRBV5-1	-	CASSLEITRGEQFF	TGCGCCAGCAGCTTGGAAATCACCCGGGGTGAGCAGTTCTTC
TRBJ2-5	-	TRBV25-1	-	CASSERTVQETQYF	TGTGCCAGCAGTGAGCGGACAGTACAAGAGACCCAGTACTTC
TRBJ2-7	-	TRBV5-1	-	CASSVRGVYEQYF	TGCGCCAGCAGCGTTCGAGGGGTTTACGAGCAGTACTTC
TRBJ2-3	-	TRBV5-1	-	CASSGEWAGTNTQYF	TGCGCCAGCAGCGGGGAATGGGCAGGGACGAATACGCAGTATTTT
TRBJ2-2	TRBD1	TRBV5-1	-	CASSSGTGGNTGELFF	TGCGCCAGCAGCTCTGGGACAGGGGGCAACACCGGGGAGCTGTTTTTT
TRBJ1-2	TRBD1	TRBV6-1	-	CASSGAGGMFYTF	TGTGCCAGCAGTGGGGCAGGGGGCATGTTCTACACCTTC
TRBJ2-5	-	TRBV10-3	-	CAILEDNQETQYF	TGTGCCATCTTGGAGGACAACCAAGAGACCCAGTACTTC
TRBJ2-1	-	TRBV30	-	CAWSAWGSSARSYNEQFF	TGTGCCTGGAGTGCTTGGGGTTCTAGCGCGCGATCCTACAATGAGCAGTTCTTC
TRBJ1-1	-	TRBV6-5	few	CASSYSNWGTEAFF	TGTGCCAGCAGTTACTCGAACTGGGGCACTGAAGCTTTCTTT
TRBJ2-1	TRBD2	TRBV5-1	-	CASSSGLADVDEQFF	TGCGCCAGCAGCTCGGGACTAGCGGACGTCGATGAGCAGTTCTTC
TRBJ2-5	-	TRBV7-9	-	CASSASGEETQYF	TGTGCCAGCAGCGCATCAGGGGAAGAGACCCAGTACTTC
TRBJ1-2	-	TRBV27	-	CASSFASKGIGGLNGYTF	TGTGCCAGCAGTTTTGCCTCAAAGGGAATAGGAGGTCTGAATGGCTACACCTTC
TRBJ1-1	-	TRBV18	-	CASSPGRNTEAFF	TGTGCCAGCTCACCAGGCAGGAACACTGAAGCTTTCTTT
TRBJ2-7	-	TRBV19	-	CASSSFGQGTYEQYF	TGTGCCAGTAGTTCCTTCGGGCAGGGGACCTACGAGCAGTACTTC
TRBJ2-7	TRBD1	TRBV19	-	CASSIYGTGVYEQYF	TGTGCCAGTAGTATCTACGGGACAGGAGTCTACGAGCAGTACTTC
TRBJ2-7	TRBD2	TRBV10-3	-	CAIKGLAGGQYEQYF	TGTGCCATCAAGGGACTAGCGGGAGGGCAGTACGAGCAGTACTTC
TRBJ1-3	-	TRBV6-1	-	CASSDQVVTIYF	TGTGCCAGCAGTGACCAAGTTGTCACCATATATTTT
TRBJ2-2	-	TRBV23-1	-	CASSQLKYAGELFF	TGCGCCAGCAGTCAATTAAAGTACGCCGGGGAGCTGTTTTTT
TRBJ1-1	-	TRBV7-9	-	CASTRSGTEAFF	TGTGCCAGCACCCGCTCCGGTACTGAAGCTTTCTTT
TRBJ1-5	-	TRBV29-1	-	CSVGLSEGQPQHF	TGCAGCGTTGGGTTGAGTGAAGGTCAGCCCCAGCATTTT